Each of the 16 T cell receptor beta chains below was sequenced from the same sample in a study of human T cells and chemical hapten exposure. TCRdb ran MiXCR on the RACE reads and lists one entry per CDR3 protein. Of some 45,000 distinct CDR3 sequences detected, roughly 4.5% appear once; the ten largest clones hold under 7%. As for time point: healthy volunteer bleed at 2 weeks. The study extracted total RNA from unfractionated whole blood. Sequencing was carried out using whole blood. The source of these receptors is a human donor in good health. Some clones in this sample may be carry-over from other donors' samples.

The rearrangement links TRBV7-9 to TRBJ2-6, with 10 bases identical to TRBD1. The length of the CDR3 is 19 residues. Germline V gene lookup returns CDR1 SEHNR and CDR2 FQNEAQ (reference sequence). V lost 5 bases and J lost 1; bases outside the gene matches: 11. In DNA form, the CDR3 reads TGTGCCAGCAGCCCACTCCCGGGACAGGGGTTATCTGGGGCCAACGTCCTGACTTTC. It is translated as CASSPLPGQGLSGANVLTF.

This clonotype was counted many times. The chain links TRBV7-6 to TRBJ1-2; 7 nucleotides align to TRBD1. This CDR3 spans 16 amino acids. J was trimmed by 4 bases and V by 0 bases; bases with no gene match: 8. Germline loops: CDR1 SGHVS, CDR2 FNYEAQ. In DNA form, the CDR3 reads TGTGCCAGCAGCTTAGCCGGGACAGCTCAATTCTATGGCTACACCTTC. Protein product: CASSLAGTAQFYGYTF.

This clonotype was counted a few times. This chain connects TRBV27 to TRBJ2-5, with D possibly being TRBD2 (5 bases). The CDR3 contains 14 residues. Trimming left V 5 bases short and J 4 bases short, with 14 bases between. Germline loops: CDR1 MNHEY, CDR2 SMNVEV (reference sequence). CDR3 region: CASSPTRARETQYF. For the CDR3, the DNA is TGTGCCAGCAGTCCAACTAGGGCTCGAGAGACCCAGTACTTC.

The chain links TRBV7-2 to TRBJ2-1; the match to TRBD2 covers 7 bases. The V segment lost 1 base and the J segment 15 bases; nucleotides outside the gene matches: 9. Germline V CDR1 and CDR2: SGHTA, FQGNSA. This CDR3 contains 13 residues. CDR3 in DNA: TGTGCCAGCAGCTTAGTTAGTGGACTAGATCTGTTCTTC. Translated, it gives CASSLVSGLDLFF.

V usage is TRBV20-1 and J usage is TRBJ1-2, with D possibly matching TRBD1 (6 bases). CDR3 length equals 14 residues. CDR1 DFQATT and CDR2 SNEGSKA come from the germline V gene (reference sequence). Deletions cut 5 bases from V and 1 base from J, with 14 bases between. CDR3 loop: CSADVEGVNYGYTF. The CDR3 DNA sequence: TGCAGTGCTGACGTCGAGGGGGTTAACTATGGCTACACCTTC.

This clonotype was counted at least ten times. The rearrangement uses TRBV20-1 and TRBJ2-2; perhaps TRBD2 as D (6 bases). Trimming took 7 bases from V and 4 from J, leaving 16 bases between them. The CDR3 contains 14 residues. Germline CDR1 is DFQATT and CDR2 is SNEGSKA (reference sequence). The CDR3 here is CSVRLGSPTGELFF. CDR3 in DNA: TGCAGTGTCAGACTCGGGAGCCCCACCGGGGAGCTGTTTTTT.

The V call is TRBV2, the J call TRBJ2-3; D possibly matches TRBD1 or TRBD2 (5 bases each). V lost 5 bases and J lost 0, with 15 bases in between. The CDR3 loop spans 16 amino acids. The germline V gene encodes CDR1 SNHLY and CDR2 FYNNEI. The CDR3 DNA reads TGTGCCAGCAGTTCCCGGGGCGGCCGGAGCACAGATACGCAGTATTTT. This gives the protein CASSSRGGRSTDTQYF.

This clonotype occurred a few times. The rearrangement links TRBV9 to TRBJ1-1; no reliable D call. The CDR3 loop spans 12 amino acids. Per germline, CDR1 SGDLS and CDR2 YYNGEE. V gave up 5 bases and J gave up 6 bases, with 11 bases separating them. As DNA, the CDR3 is TGTGCCAGCAGTCGGGTTGGGGCTGAAGCTTTCTTT. Amino acid sequence: CASSRVGAEAFF.

This clonotype was seen a handful of times. This chain connects TRBV7-9 to TRBJ1-4, with TRBD1 identical over 7 bases. CDR1 and CDR2 from the germline V gene are SEHNR and FQNEAQ (reference sequence). The CDR3 spans 16 residues. The V segment lost 1 base and the J segment 5 bases; nucleotides outside the gene matches: 7. CDR3 loop: CASSLERQGPNEKLFF. The CDR3 DNA sequence: TGTGCCAGCAGCTTAGAGCGACAGGGCCCAAATGAAAAACTGTTTTTT.

This clonotype was seen many times. The chain employs TRBV5-1 and TRBJ1-6; 8 bases align to TRBD1. With V trimmed by 3 bases and J by 7 bases, 9 bases remained unmatched. Germline V gives CDR1 SGHRS, CDR2 YFSETQ. The CDR3 spans 16 residues. The CDR3 reads CASSSNPGQGNSPLHF. Written as DNA, the CDR3 is TGCGCCAGCAGCTCGAATCCAGGACAGGGCAATTCACCCCTCCACTTT.

This clonotype was observed a few times. The chain joins TRBV6-2 or TRBV6-3 to TRBJ1-6; no firm D call. V lost 7 bases to trimming and J lost 6 bases, with 19 bases between them. Germline lookup yields CDR1 MNHEY and CDR2 SVGEGT. This CDR3 region has 16 residues. The CDR3 DNA sequence: TGTGCCAGCACCCTAGCGCAAAATTGGGGTAATTCACCCCTCCACTTT. As protein: CASTLAQNWGNSPLHF.

V and J are TRBV4-1 and TRBJ2-1; 9 bases are a match to TRBD2. Germline CDR1 MGHRA, CDR2 YSYEKL. The length of the CDR3 is 15 residues. V shed 1 base, J shed 9 bases, and the junction held 7 bases outside the gene matches. The CDR3 sequence: CASSQGWREGTEQFF. Here the CDR3 DNA reads TGCGCCAGCAGCCAAGGTTGGCGGGAGGGTACTGAGCAGTTCTTC.

V and J are TRBV12-3 or TRBV12-4 and TRBJ2-6; D is possibly TRBD1 (5 bases). The CDR3 is made up of 18 amino acids. V lost 3 bases, J lost 0 bases, and 15 bases lay in between. The CDR3 DNA sequence: TGTGCCAGCAGTTTTAGCAGGGATATTATCTCTGGGGCCAACGTCCTGACTTTC. This gives the protein CASSFSRDIISGANVLTF.

The CDR3 nucleotides read TGTGCCAGCAGCTTAGAGGGGCGCTCCTATAATTCACCCCTCCACTTT. Its protein is CASSLEGRSYNSPLHF. The chain combines TRBV7-8 with TRBJ1-6; tentative D call: TRBD1 (5 bases). Germline CDR1 and CDR2: SGHVS and FQNEAQ. The CDR3 contains 16 residues. Deletions cut 1 base from V and 0 bases from J, with 7 bases between.

This clonotype has ten or more counts. The chain is built from TRBV15 and TRBJ2-2; D is undetermined. The ends were cut back, 0 bases at V and 1 base at J, with 3 bases in the middle. This CDR3 is built from 14 residues. CDR1 and CDR2 (germline): LNHNV, YYDKDF (reference sequence). The CDR3 DNA follows: TGTGCCACCAGCAGAGATAGGAACACCGGGGAGCTGTTTTTT. This encodes CATSRDRNTGELFF.

This clonotype was counted many times. This chain joins TRBV29-1 and TRBJ1-4, with 8 positions matching TRBD1. Trimming cost V 6 bases and J 0 bases; bases outside gene matches: 12. This CDR3 contains 17 residues. Germline assignment: CDR1 SQVTM and CDR2 ANQGSEA. Written as DNA, the CDR3 is TGCAGCGTCTATTACCGGGACAGGCTTGCAACTAATGAAAAACTGTTTTTT. The encoded protein is CSVYYRDRLATNEKLFF. The variable domain in full, completed from reference TRBV29-1 and TRBJ1-4, reads SAVISQKPSRDICQRGTSLTIQCQVDSQVTMMFWYRQQPGQSLTLIATANQGSEATYESGFVIDKFPISRPNLTFSTLTVSNMSPEDSSIYLCSVYYRDRLATNEKLFFGSGTQLSVL.